The 8 T cell receptor beta chains listed next were all sequenced from one sample in a study of tumor T cells in aggressive B-cell lymphoma. Clones were sequenced by immunoSEQ multiplex PCR, and TCRdb holds only the in-frame ones, with some missing. The data contain approximately 12,000 clones, 89% of them singletons. Specimen: tumor tissue. The source is an adult with diffuse large B cell lymphoma.

This rearrangement joins TRBV18 to TRBJ2-7; 9 nucleotides match TRBD2. From germline, CDR1 is KGHSH and CDR2 LQKENI. CDR3 length equals 16 residues. The trim removed 3 bases at V and 3 bases at J, leaving 9 bases unmatched. Written as DNA, the CDR3 is TGTGCCAGCTCACCTCGGGGTAGCGGGAGTGTCTACGAGCAGTACTTC. Its translation: CASSPRGSGSVYEQYF.

V and J are TRBV7-2 and TRBJ2-7; TRBD1 matches 7 bases. This CDR3 region has 19 residues. Germline V gene data show CDR1 as SGHTA and CDR2 as FQGNSA. J was trimmed by 3 bases and V by 6 bases; bases with no gene match: 23. This CDR3 reads CASSHRGGAGLGAGYEQYF. The CDR3 DNA reads as TGTGCCAGCAGTCATCGAGGGGGCGCAGGTTTGGGAGCCGGCTACGAGCAGTACTTC. Based on the CDR3 plus reference TRBV7-2 and TRBJ2-7, the full variable domain is GAGVSQSPSNKVTEKGKDVELRCDPISGHTALYWYRQSLGQGLEFLIYFQGNSAPDKSGLPSDRFSAERTGGSVSTLTIQRTQQEDSAVYLCASSHRGGAGLGAGYEQYFGPGTRLTVT.

This rearrangement joins TRBV28 to TRBJ1-1; 7 bases align to TRBD1. The CDR3 extends over 13 amino acids. The V gene's germline CDR1 is MDHEN and CDR2 SYDVKM. After removal of 4 bases from V and 8 bases from J, the junction contained 7 bases not matched to a gene. CDR3 DNA: TGTGCCAGCAGTTCCCAGACAGGGTTGGAAGCTTTCTTT. This encodes CASSSQTGLEAFF.

The chain carries TRBV28 and TRBJ2-5; 9 bases agree with TRBD1. Germline trimming cut 3 bases from V and 6 bases from J; bases unmatched to any gene: 8. The CDR3 is 15 amino acids. Germline V gives CDR1 MDHEN, CDR2 SYDVKM. The CDR3 DNA reads as TGTGCCAGCAGTTTCGGGACAGGGAGTCGAAAGACCCAGTACTTC. It translates to CASSFGTGSRKTQYF.

CDR3 in DNA: TGTGCCAGCTCTGGGGGGGCGGGCAATCAGCCCCAGCATTTT. Its protein product is CASSGGAGNQPQHF. The rearrangement joins TRBV18 to TRBJ1-5; tentative D call: TRBD1 (6 bases). Germline values: CDR1 KGHSH, CDR2 LQKENI. V was cut by 6 bases and J by 2 bases, with 11 bases left in between. The CDR3 covers 14 residues.

This clone was detected once. The rearrangement links TRBV2 to TRBJ1-1; tentatively, D is TRBD1 (6 bases). Germline CDR1 SNHLY, CDR2 FYNNEI. V was clipped by 7 bases and J by 1 base, with 13 bases between them. This CDR3 contains 14 residues. The CDR3 region has the DNA TGTGCCAGCACCCCGGGACACAGGAACACTGAAGCTTTCTTT. Residues: CASTPGHRNTEAFF.

The V gene is TRBV4-2, the J gene TRBJ2-2; tentatively, D is TRBD1 (6 bases). Trimming cost V 2 bases and J 6 bases, with 10 bases left between them. CDR1 is LGHNA, CDR2 YNFKEQ, per germline. This CDR3 has 14 amino acids. The CDR3 here is CASSQFEGAGELFF. In DNA form, the CDR3 reads TGTGCCAGCAGCCAATTCGAGGGGGCCGGGGAGCTGTTTTTT.

This CDR3 is CASSPSQYNEQFF. In DNA, the CDR3 is TGTGCCAGCTCACCATCCCAGTACAATGAGCAGTTCTTC. V usage is TRBV18 and J usage is TRBJ2-1, with D uncertain. This CDR3 comprises 13 residues. The germline gives CDR1 KGHSH, CDR2 LQKENI. V lost 2 bases, J lost 4 bases, and 6 bases lay in between.